The clone carrying this T cell receptor (beta chain) was seen ten or more times. The sample comes from a study of chronic HIV infection and antiretroviral therapy. A single record per CDR3 protein comes from TCRdb applying MiXCR to the 5' RACE reads. Among about 38,000 distinct CDR3 sequences listed, about 8.9% were seen once. The germline V and J ends were trimmed by 3 bases and 4 bases, with 13 bases remaining between them. Per germline, CDR1 MDHEN and CDR2 SYDVKM. This CDR3 has 15 residues. This chain connects TRBV28 to TRBJ2-1, with a possible D match to TRBD2 (6 bases). The sequenced material came from peripheral blood. The receptor was isolated from an adult who had HIV and had not received antiretroviral therapy, or was an uninfected healthy control (not recorded which). The CDR3 region has the DNA TGTGCCAGCAGTTTCAGCGGGCCGAGGTACAATGAGCAGTTCTTC. This sequence encodes CASSFSGPRYNEQFF.